Sequencing of this T cell receptor beta chain was carried out in a study of CD8+ T cells in alopecia areata. Study-level background: Those patients who were treated received oral tofacitinib, which was given at 5 to 10 mg twice daily for moderate-to-severe alopecia areata.

Whole-study results and caveats: Especially in alopecia totalis/universalis, lesional scalp showed greater clonality than normal scalp did.

The treatment denotes: oral pan-JAK inhibitor, 5-10 mg twice daily. The authors sorted CD4+ and CD8+ T cells from PBMCs. cDNA reverse transcribed from extracted RNA served as the sequencing template. TCRdb's copy holds only in-frame clones and misses some; the assay was immunoSEQ multiplex PCR. The sample has a few hundred thousand clones; around 43% are singletons. This clone was detected only once. Its antigen remains unidentified. There are 15 residues in the CDR3. In germline, CDR1 is SGDLS, CDR2 YYNGEE. The V end lost 2 bases, the J end lost 0 bases, and 12 bases lay between the germline ends. The sequenced sample was CD4+ T cells sorted from blood, obtained at roughly week 36, from a patient treated with tofacitinib. The sequence was obtained from a human donor with alopecia areata. This chain uses TRBV9 with TRBJ2-7; D tentatively reads TRBD1 or TRBD2 (6 bases each). The CDR3 DNA sequence: TGTGCCAGCAGCGTGGGGGGCGGTTTCTCCTACGAGCAGTACTTC. Residues: CASSVGGGFSYEQYF.